This T cell receptor beta chain was captured by sequencing in a study of T cell clones after liver transplantation. Study summary: Post-transplant blood was tracked for graft-donor-reactive T cell clones identified in a pre-transplant mixed lymphocyte reaction. At least one year of complete immunosuppression withdrawal without enzymes over twice normal defined tolerance.

This clone was detected only once. Its antigen remains unknown. Study results and caveats: In most of the 8 subjects, circulating graft-donor-reactive CD4 TCRbeta sequences fell significantly after transplant.

Germline CDR1 WNHNN, CDR2 SYGVQD (reference sequence). V was trimmed by 6 bases and J by 4 bases, leaving 20 bases between them. The CDR3 extends over 16 amino acids. The protocol was immunoSEQ multiplex PCR, while the TCRdb copy is restricted to in-frame clones and leaves out a portion. Counted here are roughly 73,000 clones, about 80% occurring once; the ten biggest clones make up over 0.45%. The genes are TRBV10-1 and TRBJ2-3; no reliable D call. The material sequenced was CD4+ T cells from blood, taken before liver transplant. The sequence derives from a human donor who received a liver transplant. Here the CDR3 reads CASSDRRGSVADTQYF. DNA for the CDR3: TGCGCCAGCAGCGATAGAAGAGGCTCCGTGGCAGATACGCAGTATTTT.